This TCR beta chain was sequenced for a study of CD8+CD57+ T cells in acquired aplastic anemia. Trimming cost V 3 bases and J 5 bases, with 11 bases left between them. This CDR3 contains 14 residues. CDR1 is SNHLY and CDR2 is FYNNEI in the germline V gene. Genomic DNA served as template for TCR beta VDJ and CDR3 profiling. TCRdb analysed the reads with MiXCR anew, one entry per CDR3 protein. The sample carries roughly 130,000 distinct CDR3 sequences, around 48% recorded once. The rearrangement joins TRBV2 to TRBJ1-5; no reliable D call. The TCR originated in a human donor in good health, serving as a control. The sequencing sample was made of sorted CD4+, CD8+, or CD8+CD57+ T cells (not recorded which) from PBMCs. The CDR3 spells CASSELTGDQPQHF. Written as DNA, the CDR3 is TGTGCCAGCAGTGAGTTGACTGGCGATCAGCCCCAGCATTTT.